These 20 T cell receptor beta chains were sequenced from one sample in a study of cytomegalovirus exposure and HLA in healthy donors. The assay was immunoSEQ multiplex PCR, and TCRdb's table has in-frame clones only and misses some. The sample consists of over 250,000 clones, about 90% of them appearing once. Sequencing was carried out using PBMCs. The receptors originated from a woman in her twenties or thirties in good health and CMV-seropositive.

V gene TRBV15 combines with J gene TRBJ2-5, with D perhaps TRBD1 (6 bases). The germline V and J ends were trimmed by 6 bases and 5 bases, with 7 bases remaining between them. The CDR3 contains 11 residues. Per the germline V gene, CDR1 is LNHNV and CDR2 is YYDKDF (reference sequence). CDR3 nucleotide sequence: TGTGCCACCAGGAGGGGGGAGACCCAGTACTTC. Translated, it gives CATRRGETQYF. The full variable domain, its missing parts supplied by reference TRBV15 and TRBJ2-5, is DAMVIQNPRYQVTQFGKPVTLSCSQTLNHNVMYWYQQKSSQAPKLLFHYYDKDFNNEADTPDNFQSRRPNTSFCFLDIRSPGLGDTAMYLCATRRGETQYFGPGTRLLVL.

The chain recombines TRBV7-3 with TRBJ2-6, with D perhaps TRBD2 (6 bases). Trimming took 6 bases from V and 0 from J, leaving 9 bases between them. CDR1 SGHTA and CDR2 FQGTGA come from the germline V gene. The length of the CDR3 is 15 residues. CDR3 nucleotide sequence: TGTGCCAGCAGGATGGGACTCTCTGGGGCCAACGTCCTGACTTTC. Its protein product is CASRMGLSGANVLTF. The full variable domain, rest sourced from reference TRBV7-3 and TRBJ2-6, is GAGVSQTPSNKVTEKGKYVELRCDPISGHTALYWYRQSLGQGPEFLIYFQGTGAADDSGLPNDRFFAVRPEGSVSTLKIQRTERGDSAVYLCASRMGLSGANVLTFGAGSRLTVL.

The CDR3 DNA reads TGTGCCAGCAGCTTAGGTGGTGTAGGAGATACGCAGTATTTT. It codes for CASSLGGVGDTQYF. The chain uses TRBV7-3 and TRBJ2-3, with D unresolved. Between the trimmed V and J ends, which lost 2 bases and 5 bases, there was a span of 11 bases. The CDR3 is 14 residues long. Per germline, CDR1 SGHTA and CDR2 FQGTGA.

This chain connects TRBV6-5 to TRBJ2-2, with a possible D match to TRBD1 (5 bases). Trimming shortened V by 5 bases and J by 6 bases, and 10 bases separated the two germline ends. The CDR3 length is 13 residues. Germline CDR1 MNHEY, CDR2 SVGAGI. CDR3 region: CASSLAGSGELFF. CDR3 sequence (DNA): TGTGCCAGCAGTCTCGCAGGGTCCGGGGAGCTGTTTTTT.

In this sample, this clone turned up many times. The V and J genes are TRBV2 and TRBJ1-3; a possible D gene is TRBD1 (6 bases). Trimming pared 6 bases from V and 0 bases from J, leaving 12 bases between. CDR3 length: 15 amino acids. The germline CDR1 and CDR2 sequences are SNHLY and FYNNEI. DNA of the CDR3: TGTGCCAGCAGGCTAGGACAGACCTCTGGAAACACCATATATTTT. It is translated as CASRLGQTSGNTIYF.

This clone was observed a few times. The chain carries TRBV21-1 and TRBJ1-5. TRBV21-1 is termed a pseudogene. The CDR3 is made up of 14 amino acids. In DNA, the CDR3 is TGTGCCAGCAGCTACTTACCGGTAAATCAGCCCCAGCATTTT. The encoded protein is CASSYLPVNQPQHF.

V gene TRBV4-3 combines with J gene TRBJ2-5; D is possibly TRBD1 (6 bases). V was shortened by 0 bases and J by 2 bases, with 13 bases between the two germline ends. The CDR3 covers 16 residues. Germline CDR1 is LGHNA and CDR2 is YSLEER. The CDR3 DNA reads as TGCGCCAGCAGCCAAGATGTCACAGGGCAACAAGAGACCCAGTACTTC. This translates into CASSQDVTGQQETQYF.

The rearrangement uses TRBV30 and TRBJ1-1; D is undetermined. The ends were cut back, 0 bases at V and 3 bases at J, with 8 bases in the middle. The CDR3 loop spans 13 amino acids. Germline lookup yields CDR1 GTSNPN and CDR2 SVGIG (reference sequence). The CDR3 loop is CAWSVGGYTEAFF. The CDR3 nucleotides read TGTGCCTGGAGTGTAGGAGGCTACACTGAAGCTTTCTTT. Based on the CDR3 plus reference TRBV30 and TRBJ1-1, the full variable domain is SQTIHQWPATLVQPVGSPLSLECTVEGTSNPNLYWYRQAAGRGLQLLFYSVGIGQISSEVPQNLSASRPQDRQFILSSKKLLLSDSGFYLCAWSVGGYTEAFFGQGTRLTVV.

This clone was seen a few times. The J gene is TRBJ1-3, the V gene TRBV9; D is unresolved. The germline V gene has CDR1 SGDLS and CDR2 YYNGEE. The CDR3 spans 15 residues. Trimming pared 0 bases from V and 0 bases from J, leaving 7 bases between. CDR3: CASSVEGSSGNTIYF. The DNA of the CDR3 is TGTGCCAGCAGCGTAGAGGGCAGCTCTGGAAACACCATATATTTT. The full variable domain, completed using reference TRBV9 and TRBJ1-3, is DSGVTQTPKHLITATGQRVTLRCSPRSGDLSVYWYQQSLDQGLQFLIQYYNGEERAKGNILERFSAQQFPDLHSELNLSSLELGDSALYFCASSVEGSSGNTIYFGEGSWLTVV.

The chain is built from TRBV9 and TRBJ2-2; 11 nucleotides agree with TRBD1. CDR3 length: 15 amino acids. The germline V gene has CDR1 SGDLS and CDR2 YYNGEE. V shed 2 bases and J 4 bases; nucleotides not matched to a gene: 1. In DNA, the CDR3 is TGTGCCAGCAGCGTGGACAGGGGGCCCACCGGGGAGCTGTTTTTT. Translated, it gives CASSVDRGPTGELFF.

The chain combines TRBV6-5 with TRBJ2-7; no definite D call. Per germline, CDR1 MNHEY and CDR2 SVGAGI. Trimming left V 4 bases short and J 2 bases short, with 12 bases between. There are 14 residues in the CDR3. CDR3 nucleotides: TGTGCCAGCAGTTCACTGGTGGCAGCCTACGAGCAGTACTTC. Translated, it gives CASSSLVAAYEQYF.

The CDR3 loop reads CASSEAAHMNTEAFF. CDR3 coding DNA: TGTGCCAGCAGTGAAGCTGCCCACATGAACACTGAAGCTTTCTTT. The V call is TRBV6-1, the J call TRBJ1-1; D is undetermined. The CDR3 loop spans 15 amino acids. V dropped 0 bases and J dropped 0 bases, with 8 bases sitting between them. Per the germline V gene, CDR1 is MNHNS and CDR2 is SASEGT.

This clone was picked up one time. The chain combines TRBV6-5 with TRBJ1-1, with a tentative D call TRBD1 (6 bases). Germline values: CDR1 MNHEY, CDR2 SVGAGI. The CDR3 length is 13 residues. V was pared by 6 bases and J by 0 bases, with 8 bases between. In DNA, the CDR3 is TGTGCCAGCAGGGACAGTTTGAACACTGAAGCTTTCTTT. Its protein is CASRDSLNTEAFF.

V gene TRBV10-1 combines with J gene TRBJ2-7, with D perhaps assigned TRBD1 or TRBD2 (5 bases each). Germline V lookup: CDR1 WNHNN, CDR2 SYGVQD (reference sequence). The ends were cut back, 9 bases at V and 4 bases at J, with 16 bases in the middle. The CDR3 totals 13 residues. The CDR3 reads CARRGTEVYEQYF. In nucleotides, the CDR3 is TGCGCCAGACGAGGGACGGAGGTATACGAGCAGTACTTC.

The chain links TRBV5-1 to TRBJ2-7; a possible D gene is TRBD2 (6 bases). The CDR3 covers 14 residues. Trimming stripped 2 bases from V and 4 bases from J, with 13 bases between. The germline gives CDR1 SGHRS, CDR2 YFSETQ. The CDR3 reads CASSFGGAGYEQYF. The CDR3 DNA is TGCGCCAGCAGCTTCGGAGGGGCGGGGTACGAGCAGTACTTC.

In this sample, this clone turned up a few times. CDR3 in amino acids: CASNQYRSGGTYEQYF. The CDR3 DNA is TGCGCCAGCAACCAATATCGAAGTGGGGGTACCTACGAGCAGTACTTC. This sequence joins TRBV10-1 and TRBJ2-7; either TRBD1 or TRBD2 may supply D (5 bases each). Trimming removed 7 bases from V and 2 bases from J, with 21 bases in between. Germline values: CDR1 WNHNN, CDR2 SYGVQD (reference sequence). The CDR3 extends over 16 amino acids.

The chain carries TRBV2 and TRBJ2-7; 10 bases match TRBD1. CDR3 length equals 16 residues. Germline lookup yields CDR1 SNHLY and CDR2 FYNNEI. Trimming at V came to 6 bases and at J to 3 bases, leaving 11 bases not matched to a gene. The CDR3 sequence is CASRRTFGTGVYEQYF. Written as DNA, the CDR3 is TGTGCCAGCAGAAGAACTTTCGGGACAGGGGTCTACGAGCAGTACTTC.

The chain employs TRBV29-1 and TRBJ1-1; no clear D gene. CDR1 and CDR2 (germline): SQVTM, ANQGSEA. V lost 4 bases and J 2 bases, leaving 11 bases between the germline ends. This CDR3 has 13 residues. The CDR3 DNA is TGCAGCGTTGTCTGGGGTGGAAACACTGAAGCTTTCTTT. Translating it yields CSVVWGGNTEAFF.

V and J are TRBV7-3 and TRBJ2-7; 9 positions agree with TRBD2. In germline, CDR1 is SGHTA, CDR2 FQGTGA. This CDR3 contains 16 residues. Trimming removed 5 bases from V and 3 bases from J; junction bases left unmatched: 11. CDR3 DNA sequence: TGTGCCAGCAGCCCCGATGGGGGTAGCGGGAGCTACGAGCAGTACTTC. Translating it yields CASSPDGGSGSYEQYF.

The rearrangement links TRBV28 to TRBJ2-7; D is unclear. The V gene lost 2 bases and the J gene lost 1 base, with 12 bases spanning the gap. CDR1 is MDHEN, CDR2 SYDVKM, per germline. CDR3 size: 15 residues. The CDR3 protein is CASSLVRFGSYEQYF. The CDR3 DNA is TGTGCCAGCAGTTTAGTCCGGTTTGGGTCCTACGAGCAGTACTTC.